This T cell receptor (beta chain) was profiled in a study of cytomegalovirus exposure and HLA in healthy donors. Overall study: Genotyping showed roughly 77% of hundreds of donors falling in the Caucasian-associated ancestry cluster. Findings and caveats of the study: A later analysis reported that several of the most significant clusters appeared to be linked to common viral pathogens, among them Epstein-Barr virus. Available immune exposure information was restricted to CMV serostatus only.

Of note for this clone: Antigen unknown.

This CDR3 is built from 16 residues. The junction had 6 bases not matched to a gene; V was cut back by 0 bases and J by 2 bases. CDR1 and CDR2 (germline): SGDLS, YYNGEE. PCR employed 60 Vbeta and 13 Jbeta primers. Measured with immunoSEQ multiplex PCR; TCRdb has only the in-frame clones, and not every one. The sample shows around 140,000 clones, around 85% of them seen only once. This receptor was taken from a young woman in good health and CMV-seronegative. Sequenced: PBMCs. V gene TRBV9 combines with J gene TRBJ2-5, with TRBD1 matching 8 bases. CDR3 residues: CASSVGIRTGQETQYF. In DNA, the CDR3 is TGTGCCAGCAGCGTAGGGATCAGGACAGGGCAAGAGACCCAGTACTTC.